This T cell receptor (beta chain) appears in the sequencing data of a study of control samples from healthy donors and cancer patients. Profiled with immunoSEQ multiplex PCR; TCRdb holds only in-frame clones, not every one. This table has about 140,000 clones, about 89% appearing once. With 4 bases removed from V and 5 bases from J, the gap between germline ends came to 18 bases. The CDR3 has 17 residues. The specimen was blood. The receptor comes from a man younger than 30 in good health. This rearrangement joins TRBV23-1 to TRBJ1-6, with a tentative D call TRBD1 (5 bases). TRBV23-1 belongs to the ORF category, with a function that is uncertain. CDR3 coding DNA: TGCGCCAGCAGTCTACCCCCGCAGGGCAGGCATAATTCACCCCTCCACTTT. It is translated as CASSLPPQGRHNSPLHF.